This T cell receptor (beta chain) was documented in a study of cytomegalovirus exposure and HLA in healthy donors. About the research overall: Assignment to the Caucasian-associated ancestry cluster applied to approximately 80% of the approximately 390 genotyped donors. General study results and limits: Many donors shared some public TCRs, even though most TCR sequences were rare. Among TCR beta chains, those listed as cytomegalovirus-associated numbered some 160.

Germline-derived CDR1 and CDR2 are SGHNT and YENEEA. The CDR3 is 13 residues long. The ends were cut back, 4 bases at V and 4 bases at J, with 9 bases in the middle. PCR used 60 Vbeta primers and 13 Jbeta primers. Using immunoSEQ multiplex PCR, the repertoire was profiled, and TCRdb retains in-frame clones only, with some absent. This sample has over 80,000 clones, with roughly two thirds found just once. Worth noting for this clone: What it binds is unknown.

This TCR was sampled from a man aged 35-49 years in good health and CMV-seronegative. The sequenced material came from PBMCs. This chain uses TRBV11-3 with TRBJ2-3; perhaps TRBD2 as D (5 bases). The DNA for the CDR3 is TGTGCCAGCAGCTGGGGAGTGGCAGATACGCAGTATTTT. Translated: CASSWGVADTQYF.